The 15 T cell receptor beta chains presented below share a single source sample, sequenced in a study of T cell responses to AZD1222 COVID-19 vaccine. Repertoires were generated with immunoSEQ multiplex PCR, while TCRdb's copy carries only in-frame clones and drops some. The sample carries 100,000 to 150,000 clones, about 85% recorded once. The material sequenced was peripheral blood, taken 28 days after the second AZD1222 dose. The receptors were sampled from an adult who received the AZD1222 COVID-19 vaccine.

The chain employs TRBV5-1 and TRBJ1-2; D unclear. Germline lookup yields CDR1 SGHRS and CDR2 YFSETQ. The germline V and J ends were trimmed by 0 bases and 0 bases, with 9 bases remaining between them. The CDR3 totals 15 residues. The CDR3 DNA follows: TGCGCCAGCAGCTTGGGGAGGTCTTCTAACTATGGCTACACCTTC. Residues: CASSLGRSSNYGYTF.

This clone came up a few times. The chain combines TRBV18 with TRBJ1-1; D may be TRBD1 (5 bases). Germline-derived CDR1 and CDR2 are KGHSH and LQKENI. The CDR3 totals 16 residues. Trimming removed 0 bases at V and 7 bases at J, with 18 bases between. CDR3 sequence reads: CASSPPGEWGWGEAFF. In DNA, the CDR3 is TGTGCCAGCTCACCACCGGGGGAATGGGGATGGGGTGAAGCTTTCTTT.

The rearrangement uses TRBV7-8 and TRBJ1-6, with D unclear. Germline V gene lookup returns CDR1 SGHVS and CDR2 FQNEAQ. V was trimmed by 5 bases and J by 13 bases, leaving 15 bases between them. This CDR3 comprises 13 residues. The CDR3: CASSPGSKAPLHF. The DNA for the CDR3 is TGTGCCAGCAGCCCTGGGAGTAAGGCGCCCCTCCACTTT.

This chain uses TRBV7-2 with TRBJ1-4, with D hard to call. Trimming removed 1 base at V and 4 bases at J, with 7 bases between. CDR1 and CDR2 (germline): SGHTA, FQGNSA. This CDR3 has 14 amino acids. As DNA, the CDR3 is TGTGCCAGCAGCTTAGGGGCCTATAATGAAAAACTGTTTTTT. It specifies CASSLGAYNEKLFF.

J is TRBJ1-2 and V is TRBV5-1, with 8 bases that match TRBD1. The V gene's germline CDR1 is SGHRS and CDR2 YFSETQ. The J segment lost 2 bases and the V segment lost 0 bases, leaving 3 bases of the junction unmatched. The CDR3 loop spans 15 amino acids. CDR3 sequence reads: CASSLATGENYGYTF. DNA of the CDR3: TGCGCCAGCAGCTTGGCGACAGGGGAAAACTATGGCTACACCTTC.

Only one count was recorded for this clone. This chain connects TRBV28 to TRBJ1-1; 7 nucleotides agree with TRBD1. Germline CDR1 MDHEN, CDR2 SYDVKM. Trimming removed 5 bases from V and 6 bases from J; junction bases left unmatched: 12. There are 15 residues in the CDR3. CDR3 bases: TGTGCCAGCAGTCCTTGGACAGGACTGGGGGCTGAAGCTTTCTTT. The encoded protein is CASSPWTGLGAEAFF.

The chain combines TRBV6-5 with TRBJ1-1; TRBD1 aligns across 8 bases. The CDR3 totals 13 residues. Germline V gene sequence: CDR1 MNHEY, CDR2 SVGAGI. The V segment lost 7 bases and the J segment 8 bases; nucleotides outside the gene matches: 9. The CDR3 nucleotides read TGTGCCAGCACTGTTCCCGGGACAGGAGAAGCTTTCTTT. This encodes CASTVPGTGEAFF.

This chain links TRBV27 with TRBJ1-4; 7 bases are a match to TRBD1. The V and J ends lost 6 bases and 5 bases, in that order; junction bases with no gene match: 6. Germline assignment: CDR1 MNHEY and CDR2 SMNVEV (reference sequence). This CDR3 is built from 14 residues. Here the CDR3 DNA reads TGTGCCAGCAGCTCCGGGACAGTGAATGAAAAACTGTTTTTT. Its protein product is CASSSGTVNEKLFF.

V gene TRBV7-9 combines with J gene TRBJ2-1; perhaps D is TRBD1 or TRBD2 (5 bases each). This CDR3 is 15 amino acids long. The germline V gene has CDR1 SEHNR and CDR2 FQNEAQ (reference sequence). The germline V and J ends were trimmed by 6 bases and 0 bases, with 12 bases remaining between them. Here the CDR3 reads CASSPGTTSYNEQFF. Written as DNA, the CDR3 is TGTGCCAGCAGTCCAGGGACCACCTCCTACAATGAGCAGTTCTTC.

This chain connects TRBV15 to TRBJ2-7, with TRBD2 matching over 8 bases. The CDR3 runs to 15 residues. CDR1 is LNHNV and CDR2 is YYDKDF in the germline V gene (reference sequence). V lost 1 base and J lost 2; bases outside the gene matches: 4. DNA for the CDR3: TGTGCCACCAGCAGAGGTCGCGGGGGGCCCTACGAGCAGTACTTC. Its protein is CATSRGRGGPYEQYF.

V is TRBV6-1 and J is TRBJ1-5; D is ambiguous. The CDR3 totals 14 residues. CDR1 is MNHNS, CDR2 SASEGT, per germline. The germline V and J ends were trimmed by 0 bases and 7 bases, with 10 bases remaining between them. CDR3 coding DNA: TGTGCCAGCAGTGAAGCGGGGTCGGGCCAGCCCCAGCATTTT. It is translated as CASSEAGSGQPQHF.

The J gene is TRBJ2-2, the V gene TRBV27; tentatively, D is TRBD2 (7 bases). The CDR3 length is 15 residues. Trimming cost V 3 bases and J 4 bases, with 12 bases left between them. The germline gives CDR1 MNHEY, CDR2 SMNVEV (reference sequence). The CDR3: CASSLAGAGTGELFF. The DNA for the CDR3 is TGTGCCAGCAGTTTGGCGGGGGCGGGCACCGGGGAGCTGTTTTTT.

The V call is TRBV27, the J call TRBJ2-1; D not resolved. Trimming pared 4 bases from V and 8 bases from J, leaving 9 bases between. The CDR3 extends over 12 amino acids. CDR1 and CDR2 (germline): MNHEY, SMNVEV (reference sequence). The CDR3 coding sequence is TGTGCCAGCAGTTCCGACAACGATGAGCAGTTCTTC. Amino acids: CASSSDNDEQFF.

This chain uses TRBV11-2 with TRBJ2-7, with D possibly TRBD2 on 6 matching bases. Between the trimmed V and J ends, which lost 2 bases and 9 bases, there was a span of 17 bases. The CDR3 consists of 14 residues. The germline gives CDR1 SGHAT, CDR2 FQNNGV. DNA of the CDR3: TGTGCCAGCAGCTTATCCGGGACTTCCCCTCGGCAGTACTTC. It specifies CASSLSGTSPRQYF.

The CDR3 coding sequence is TGTGCCAGCAGCCCCCGGGTGTACCAAGAGACCCAGTACTTC. It yields the protein CASSPRVYQETQYF. This chain joins TRBV21-1 and TRBJ2-5; the table's D call, TRBD2, has no DNA check behind it. TRBV21-1 counts as a pseudogene. The CDR3 has 14 residues.